This T cell receptor (beta chain) comes out of a study of blood T cell repertoires in COVID-19. Turning to the study itself: Donors in the United States, Italy and Spain gave samples during acute or convalescent COVID-19.

Measured with immunoSEQ multiplex PCR; TCRdb has only the in-frame clones, and not every one. The table includes roughly 76,000 clones, 80% to 90% detected once. The V segment lost 10 bases and the J segment 3 bases; nucleotides outside the gene matches: 7. This CDR3 has 13 residues. The V gene's germline CDR1 is ENHRY and CDR2 SYGVKD. This clone has more than one count but fewer than ten. The TCR comes from a woman aged 50 to 60 with acute COVID-19. The V gene is TRBV10-3, the J gene TRBJ2-3, with 7 bases matching TRBD2. Sample: PBMCs or T cells enriched from blood (not recorded which). CDR3 coding DNA: TGTGCCACCTCCGGGGGAGGGACAGATACGCAGTATTTT. This translates into CATSGGGTDTQYF.